This T cell receptor beta chain was recorded in a study of molecular identifiers for immune sequencing clone quantification. Trimming shortened V by 4 bases and J by 13 bases, and 20 bases separated the two germline ends. The CDR3 covers 13 residues. Germline V gene data show CDR1 as MDHEN and CDR2 as SYDVKM. The use of previously described methods and listed TCR primers produced the bulk TCR libraries. TCRdb re-analysed the PCR reads in MiXCR, keeping a single row per CDR3 protein. This table has fewer than 350,000 distinct CDR3 sequences, roughly 24% appearing once. Each library that profiled naive CD8 cells came from roughly 20,000 to 1,000,000 sorted cells with 10%, 30% or 50% RNA.

This rearrangement joins TRBV28 to TRBJ2-7; a weak D match, TRBD2 (6 bases). Sequenced material: naive CD8+ T cells from blood, with Jurkat cell RNA spiked in. This sample's subset: FACS-sorted CD8+CD4-CCR7+CD45RA+ naive T cells. The clonotype was recovered from a human donor in good health. Some libraries in this study had Jurkat cell RNA spiked in. For the CDR3, the DNA is TGTGCCAGCAGTTCCCGGGGGTTCTACGATCAATACTTC. Protein sequence: CASSSRGFYDQYF.